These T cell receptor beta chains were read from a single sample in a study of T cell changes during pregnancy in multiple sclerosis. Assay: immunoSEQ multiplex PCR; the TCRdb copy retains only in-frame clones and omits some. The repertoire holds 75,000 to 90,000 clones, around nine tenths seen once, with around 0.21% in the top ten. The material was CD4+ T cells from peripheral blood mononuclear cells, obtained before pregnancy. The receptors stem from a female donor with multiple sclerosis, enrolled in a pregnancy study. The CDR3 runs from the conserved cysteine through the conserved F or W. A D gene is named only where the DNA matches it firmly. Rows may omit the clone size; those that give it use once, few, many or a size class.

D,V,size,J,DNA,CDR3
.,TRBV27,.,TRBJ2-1,TGTGCCAGCAGTTTAACCCTTTGGAGCTCCTACAATGAGCAGTTCTTC,CASSLTLWSSYNEQFF
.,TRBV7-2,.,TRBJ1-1,TGTGCCAGCAGCTTAGTGGTCGGGGGGGCTTATTCCGCTTTCTTT,CASSLVVGGAYSAFF
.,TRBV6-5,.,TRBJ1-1,TGTGCCAGCAGGACAGGAGGTGAAGCTTTCTTT,CASRTGGEAFF
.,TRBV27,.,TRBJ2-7,TGTGCCAGCACCCCTTCGGGGTCCTACGAGCAGTACTTC,CASTPSGSYEQYF
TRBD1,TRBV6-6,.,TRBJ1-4,TGTGCCAGCAGCCCGGGACAGAGTAATGAAAAACTGTTTTTT,CASSPGQSNEKLFF
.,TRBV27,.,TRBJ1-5,TGTGCCAGCAGTAGTGGACGGGGAGGGGATCAGCCCCAGCATTTT,CASSSGRGGDQPQHF
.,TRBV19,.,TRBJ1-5,TGTGCCAGTAGTATCAGGCAGCTTTATAGCAATCAGCCCCAGCATTTT,CASSIRQLYSNQPQHF
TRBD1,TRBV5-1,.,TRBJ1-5,TGCGCCAGCAGCCCTGGACAGGGAAGGTATCAGCCCCAGCATTTT,CASSPGQGRYQPQHF
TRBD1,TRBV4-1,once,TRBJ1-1,TGCGCCAGCAGCCAAGATCTCCGTCAGGGGGTAATGAACACTGAAGCTTTCTTT,CASSQDLRQGVMNTEAFF
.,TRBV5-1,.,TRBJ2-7,TGCGCCAGCAGCAGGGGAACAGGCGCATCCTACGAGCAGTACTTC,CASSRGTGASYEQYF
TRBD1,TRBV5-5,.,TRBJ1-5,TGTGCCAGCAGCTCCGATCCCTACAATCAGGGGGCGAATAGCAATCAGCCCCAGCATTTT,CASSSDPYNQGANSNQPQHF
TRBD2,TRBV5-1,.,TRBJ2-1,TGCGCCAGCAGCTTCGCCGGTCTAGCGGGACCTTACAATGAGCAGTTCTTC,CASSFAGLAGPYNEQFF
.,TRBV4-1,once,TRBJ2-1,TGCGCCAGCAGCCAAGGGGCAGGGGACTACAATGAGCAGTTCTTC,CASSQGAGDYNEQFF
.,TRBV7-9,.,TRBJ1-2,TGTGCCAGCAGCCCCCGCCCCCAGGACAGCTATGGCTACACCTTC,CASSPRPQDSYGYTF
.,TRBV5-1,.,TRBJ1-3,TGCGCCAGCAGCTTGGCCCCCAGGGAATTTGGAAACACCATATATTTT,CASSLAPREFGNTIYF
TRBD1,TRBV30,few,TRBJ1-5,TGTGCCTGGAAGGGGGCAGGAAGCAATCAGCCCCAGCATTTT,CAWKGAGSNQPQHF
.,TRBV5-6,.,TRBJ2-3,TGTGCCAGCAGTCCCACCGTGCGGCGGCAAGGCACAGATACGCAGTATTTT,CASSPTVRRQGTDTQYF
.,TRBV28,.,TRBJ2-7,TGTGCCAGCATTGAGCTCTTCTCCTACGAGCAGTACTTC,CASIELFSYEQYF
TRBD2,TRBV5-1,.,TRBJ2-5,TGCGCCAGCACCGGGACTAGCGGGGGGGCCGAGACCCAGTACTTC,CASTGTSGGAETQYF
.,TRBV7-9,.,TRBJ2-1,TGTGCCAGCAGCTTCGACGGGCCTCGGGGGGAGCAGTTCTTC,CASSFDGPRGEQFF
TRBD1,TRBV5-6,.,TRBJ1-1,TGTGCCAGCAGCCCTGACAGGGGCGCTGAAGCTTTCTTT,CASSPDRGAEAFF
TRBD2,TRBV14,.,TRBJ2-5,TGTGCCAGCAGCACGCTAGCGGGGCTGGAGGAGACCCAGTACTTC,CASSTLAGLEETQYF
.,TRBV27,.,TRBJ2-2,TGTGCCAGCAGTTTACGCCTCGCTAGCACCGGGGAGCTGTTTTTT,CASSLRLASTGELFF
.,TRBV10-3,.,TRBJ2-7,TGTGCCATCAGTGGGGGGCCTCCCAGGGGTAGTTACGAGCAGTACTTC,CAISGGPPRGSYEQYF
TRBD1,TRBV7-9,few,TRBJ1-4,TGTGCCAGCAGCTCCCGACAGGGGACTAATGAAAAACTGTTTTTT,CASSSRQGTNEKLFF
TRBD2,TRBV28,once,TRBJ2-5,TGTGCCAGCAGTTTACACGGGAGGGAGACCCAGTACTTC,CASSLHGRETQYF
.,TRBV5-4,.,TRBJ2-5,TGTGCCAGCAGCCCGGGACATGAAGAGACCCAGTACTTC,CASSPGHEETQYF
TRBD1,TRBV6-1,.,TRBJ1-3,TGTGCCAGCAGTGAGTGGACAGGGTTTTTCCGGAACACCATATATTTT,CASSEWTGFFRNTIYF
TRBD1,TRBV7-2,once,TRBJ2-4,TGTGCCAGCAGCTCGGGACAGGGAATAGCCAAAAACATTCAGTACTTC,CASSSGQGIAKNIQYF
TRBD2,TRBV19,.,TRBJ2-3,TGTGCCAGTAGTATAATAATGGGCGGGAGGTCAAATACGCAGTATTTT,CASSIIMGGRSNTQYF
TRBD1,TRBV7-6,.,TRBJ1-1,TGTGCCAGCAGCCCAGCCGGGACAGGGGTTGAAGGTCCTGAAGCTTTCTTT,CASSPAGTGVEGPEAFF
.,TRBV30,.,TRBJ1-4,TGTGCCTTAGCGACCGGGGTCGAAAAACTGTTTTTT,CALATGVEKLFF
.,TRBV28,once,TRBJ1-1,TGTGCCAGCAGTTTATCTCCCTCAGGGGTTACTGAAGCTTTCTTT,CASSLSPSGVTEAFF
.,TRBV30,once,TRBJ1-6,TGTGCCTGGAGTTCGGTTTATAATTCACCCCTCCACTTT,CAWSSVYNSPLHF
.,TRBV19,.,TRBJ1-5,TGTGCCAGTAGGGCGAACAACAGGCCGCAGCCCCAGCATTTT,CASRANNRPQPQHF
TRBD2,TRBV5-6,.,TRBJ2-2,TGTGCCAGCAGCTTGGCGGGAGGGCCCTCTACCGGGGAGCTGTTTTTT,CASSLAGGPSTGELFF
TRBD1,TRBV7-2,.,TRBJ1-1,TGTGCCAGCAGCTTAAAACAGGGGGGAACTGAAGCTTTCTTT,CASSLKQGGTEAFF
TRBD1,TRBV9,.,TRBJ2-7,TGTGCCAGCAGCGTAGATGGGACAGGGGCCCAGTACTTC,CASSVDGTGAQYF
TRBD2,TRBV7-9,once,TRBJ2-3,TGTGCCAGCAGCTTCTTGGCTAGCGGGGGTAGAGATACGCAGTATTTT,CASSFLASGGRDTQYF
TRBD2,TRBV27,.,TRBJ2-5,TGTGCCAGCAGTGCAGCGGGGGGGCTAGAGACCCAGTACTTC,CASSAAGGLETQYF
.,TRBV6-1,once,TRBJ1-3,TGTGCCAGCAGTGAAACGGGGAGTGGAAACACCATATATTTT,CASSETGSGNTIYF
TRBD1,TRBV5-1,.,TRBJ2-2,TGCGCCAGCAGCCCTAGACAGGGGGGCGGGGAGCTGTTTTTT,CASSPRQGGGELFF
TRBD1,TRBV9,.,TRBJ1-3,TGTGCCAGCAGCGTAGAGGGGACAGGCCTCTCTGGAAACACCATATATTTT,CASSVEGTGLSGNTIYF
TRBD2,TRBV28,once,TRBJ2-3,TGTGCCAGCAGTATACTAGCGGGGCATTATACGCAGTATTTT,CASSILAGHYTQYF
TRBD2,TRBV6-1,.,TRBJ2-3,TGTGCCAGCAGTGAAGGGTGGGCTAGCGGGGGGACTAGCACAGATACGCAGTATTTT,CASSEGWASGGTSTDTQYF
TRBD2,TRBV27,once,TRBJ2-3,TGTGCCAGCAGTTCACTAGCGGGGGGCCGTGGAAATACGCAGTATTTT,CASSSLAGGRGNTQYF
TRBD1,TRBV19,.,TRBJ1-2,TGTGCCAGTAGAAACAGGGGTTCTGGCGATGGCTACACCTTC,CASRNRGSGDGYTF
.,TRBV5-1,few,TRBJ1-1,TGCGCCAGCAGCTTGGCCGGAGCGTATACTGAAGCTTTCTTT,CASSLAGAYTEAFF
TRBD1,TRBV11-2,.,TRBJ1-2,TGTGCCAGCAGCCAAGTCGGACAGGGCTATGGCTACACCTTC,CASSQVGQGYGYTF
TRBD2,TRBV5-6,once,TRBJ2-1,TGTGCCAGCAGCTTGGCGACTAGCGGATTGAGCTCCTACAATGAGCAGTTCTTC,CASSLATSGLSSYNEQFF
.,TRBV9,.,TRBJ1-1,TGTGCCAGCAGCTTTACAGGGTTCGGCACTGAAGCTTTCTTT,CASSFTGFGTEAFF
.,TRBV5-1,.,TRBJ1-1,TGCGCCAGCAGCCTTGGAGTCGCGGCCACTGAAGCTTTCTTT,CASSLGVAATEAFF